The next 11 T cell receptor beta chains were all read from a single sample in a study of regulatory T cells in long-lasting Graves disease. Time point noted: persistent/refractory GD, antithyroid drugs over 5 years with positive TRAb. PBMC RNA was the source of the TCR library. Through Arm-PCR of CDR3 regions and iRepertoire HTBI primers, TCR beta libraries were built. In TCRdb, the multiplex PCR reads were re-called with MiXCR into one record per CDR3 protein. The data show under 450,000 distinct CDR3 sequences, around 22% seen once. The sequenced sample was peripheral blood mononuclear cells (PBMCs), obtained when the disease was refractory, from a patient treated with antithyroid drugs. The receptors here all came from a female donor with Graves disease.

The CDR3 loop reads CASSLVHDRSGANVLTF. DNA of the CDR3: TGTGCCAGCAGCTTGGTCCACGATCGCTCTGGGGCCAACGTCCTGACTTTC. This sequence joins TRBV5-6 and TRBJ2-6; D is uncertain. Germline values: CDR1 SGHDT, CDR2 YYEEEE. The V end lost 0 bases, the J end lost 0 bases, and 10 bases lay between the germline ends. This CDR3 contains 17 residues.

This clonotype was seen many times. This rearrangement joins TRBV7-9 to TRBJ2-7, with 8 bases lining up with TRBD2. The germline V gene encodes CDR1 SEHNR and CDR2 FQNEAQ (reference sequence). This CDR3 contains 15 residues. Trimming took 5 bases from V and 4 from J; bases not matched to a gene: 10. CDR3 residues: CASSEGAGGLYEQYF. The CDR3 DNA reads as TGTGCCAGCAGCGAAGGGGCGGGAGGACTATACGAGCAGTACTTC.

This clonotype was seen a handful of times. This rearrangement joins TRBV5-1 to TRBJ1-5, with a weak D call TRBD1 (6 bases). V was clipped by 4 bases and J by 7 bases, with 15 bases between them. This CDR3 has 14 residues. CDR1 and CDR2 (germline): SGHRS, YFSETQ. For the CDR3, the DNA is TGCGCCAGCAGCCCGGACCTAGGGGGGCAGCCCCAGCATTTT. This gives the protein CASSPDLGGQPQHF.

The chain joins TRBV11-2 to TRBJ2-7; the D gene is possibly TRBD2 (7 bases). V lost 2 bases to trimming and J lost 2 bases, with 19 bases between them. The length of the CDR3 is 17 residues. The germline CDR1 and CDR2 sequences are SGHAT and FQNNGV. The CDR3 protein is CASSLIVQGGTAYEQYF. Written as DNA, the CDR3 is TGTGCCAGCAGCTTAATTGTACAGGGAGGGACGGCCTACGAGCAGTACTTC.

The genes are TRBV12-3 or TRBV12-4 and TRBJ1-6, with D uncertain. This CDR3 comprises 15 residues. V lost 5 bases and J lost 0, with 8 bases in between. In DNA, the CDR3 is TGTGCCAGCAGTACCTCCGGCTCCTATAATTCACCCCTCCACTTT. Its translation is CASSTSGSYNSPLHF.

The DNA for the CDR3 is TGTGCCAGCAGTTTCGAAGGGGCAAACACTGAAGCTTTCTTT. Protein sequence: CASSFEGANTEAFF. This chain links TRBV27 with TRBJ1-1; weak D call: TRBD1 (5 bases). The germline V gene has CDR1 MNHEY and CDR2 SMNVEV (reference sequence). V lost 3 bases and J 2 bases, leaving 10 bases between the germline ends. The CDR3 extends over 14 amino acids.

This clonotype was detected ten times or more. The chain employs TRBV18 and TRBJ1-1; D is perhaps TRBD1 (5 bases). V lost 2 bases to trimming and J lost 4 bases, with 14 bases between them. CDR1 and CDR2 (germline): KGHSH, LQKENI. The CDR3 extends over 15 amino acids. CDR3 sequence (DNA): TGTGCCAGCTCACCATCTCAGGGAGGTAGCACTGAAGCTTTCTTT. Protein: CASSPSQGGSTEAFF.

The chain recombines TRBV24-1 with TRBJ2-1, with D possibly TRBD1 on 5 matching bases. Germline assignment: CDR1 KGHDR and CDR2 SFDVKD. The CDR3 spans 14 residues. Trimming pared 4 bases from V and 4 bases from J, leaving 10 bases between. The CDR3 protein is CATSDWTLYNEQFF. CDR3 DNA: TGTGCCACCAGTGACTGGACACTGTACAATGAGCAGTTCTTC.

The sample holds many counts of this clonotype. This sequence joins TRBV20-1 and TRBJ2-3; 9 nucleotides line up with TRBD2. J was trimmed by 3 bases and V by 3 bases; bases with no gene match: 13. The CDR3 consists of 17 residues. The germline V gene encodes CDR1 DFQATT and CDR2 SNEGSKA (reference sequence). The CDR3 reads CSASGLAGSMRTDTQYF. CDR3 sequence (DNA): TGCAGTGCTAGTGGGCTAGCGGGAAGTATGAGGACAGATACGCAGTATTTT.

There are many counts of this clonotype. The J gene is TRBJ2-6, the V gene TRBV7-3, with D possibly matching TRBD2 (6 bases). V shed 3 bases and J shed 1 base, with 16 bases lying between them. The CDR3 is 18 amino acids. Germline assignment: CDR1 SGHTA and CDR2 FQGTGA. In nucleotides, the CDR3 is TGTGCCAGCAGCTTCCTACGGGAGAAAGGGTCTGGGGCCAACGTCCTGACTTTC. This codes for CASSFLREKGSGANVLTF. Using reference TRBV7-3 and TRBJ2-6 for the parts outside the CDR3, the full variable domain is GAGVSQTPSNKVTEKGKYVELRCDPISGHTALYWYRQSLGQGPEFLIYFQGTGAADDSGLPNDRFFAVRPEGSVSTLKIQRTERGDSAVYLCASSFLREKGSGANVLTFGAGSRLTVL.

The DNA for the CDR3 is TGCGCCAGCAGCTTGGATACAGGGATCCCCGGGGAGCTGTTTTTT. It yields the protein CASSLDTGIPGELFF. The V gene is TRBV5-1, the J gene TRBJ2-2; TRBD1 might be the D (6 bases). The V and J ends lost 0 bases and 6 bases respectively, with 12 bases between them. The CDR3 loop spans 15 amino acids. Looked up from germline, CDR1 is SGHRS and CDR2 is YFSETQ.